The clone carrying this T cell receptor (beta chain) has just one count. As yet, its antigen is unknown. Noted treatment: oral pan-JAK inhibitor, 5-10 mg twice daily. Lesional scalp punch biopsies and peripheral blood came from alopecia areata patients. This CDR3 is 13 amino acids long. The germline V gene encodes CDR1 MGHDK and CDR2 SYGVNS. V trimming: 1 base; J trimming: 6 bases; junction bases outside the gene matches: 1. Once RNA had been extracted, it was reverse transcribed into cDNA to act as the sequencing template. Produced via immunoSEQ multiplex PCR; TCRdb's table is partial and in-frame only. The sample lists approximately 210,000 clones; over 60% were seen once. These data originate in a study of CD8+ T cells in alopecia areata. Study summary: Patients received oral tofacitinib, 5 to 10 mg twice daily, for moderate-to-severe alopecia areata. Whole-study findings and limits: Patients shared TCRs less clearly than mice did, possibly for HLA-related reasons.

The rearrangement links TRBV25-1 to TRBJ2-7; TRBD1 matches 9 bases. This sequence was found in a human donor with alopecia areata. Sequenced material: CD4+ T cells sorted from blood, taken at week 44, from a patient treated with tofacitinib. In DNA, the CDR3 is TGTGCCAGCAGTGAATCACAGGGGGCCGAGCAGTACTTC. Translating it yields CASSESQGAEQYF.